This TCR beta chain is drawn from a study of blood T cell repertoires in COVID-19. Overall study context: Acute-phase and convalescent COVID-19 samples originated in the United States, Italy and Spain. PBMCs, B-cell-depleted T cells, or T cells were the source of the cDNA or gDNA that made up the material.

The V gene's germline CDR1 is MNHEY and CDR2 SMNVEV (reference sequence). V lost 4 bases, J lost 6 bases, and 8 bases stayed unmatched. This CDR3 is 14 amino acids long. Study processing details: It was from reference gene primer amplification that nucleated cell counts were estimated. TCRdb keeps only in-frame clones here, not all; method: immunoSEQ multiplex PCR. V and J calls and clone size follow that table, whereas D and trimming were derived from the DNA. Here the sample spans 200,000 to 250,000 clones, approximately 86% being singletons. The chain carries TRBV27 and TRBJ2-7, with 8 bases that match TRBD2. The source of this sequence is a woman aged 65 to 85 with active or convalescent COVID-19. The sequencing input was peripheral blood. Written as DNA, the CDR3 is TGTGCCAGCAGTTACACGATCGGGAGGGGCGAGCAGTACTTC. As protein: CASSYTIGRGEQYF.